These 16 T cell receptor beta chains share one sample of origin, sequenced in a study of T cells after yellow fever vaccination (dated 2019 in TCRdb). Library method: 5' RACE. Sequencing instrument: Illumina NovaSeq 6000. In TCRdb, the public reads were trimmed at Q25 with fastp and aligned with MiXCR, with productive beta chains retained. Every CDR3 protein is listed once, alongside the most common genes and DNA of its rows. The sample table holds roughly 400,000 distinct CDR3 sequences, of which roughly 20% were seen once. Of the sample, 18% is held by the ten largest clones. Interpreted using the paper, the treatment or condition label stands for: live attenuated yellow fever vaccine strain. The input for sequencing was PBMCs, taken before the yellow fever booster vaccination. The receptors were sampled from a young man who received the YFV17D yellow fever vaccine.

The chain couples TRBV6-6 to TRBJ1-1, with 8 bases fitting TRBD1. After removal of 0 bases from V and 0 bases from J, the junction contained 6 bases not matched to a gene. The CDR3 covers 17 residues. In germline, CDR1 is MNHNY, CDR2 SVGAGI (reference sequence). In nucleotides, the CDR3 is TGTGCCAGCAGTTACTCAGGACAGGGAACTGTGAACACTGAAGCTTTCTTT. This encodes CASSYSGQGTVNTEAFF.

The gene calls are TRBV4-1 and TRBJ2-2; D uncertain. Germline CDR1 is MGHRA and CDR2 is YSYEKL. The CDR3 has 12 residues. V lost 4 bases, J lost 8 bases, and 8 bases lay in between. This CDR3 is CASSPWVGELFF. CDR3 bases: TGCGCCAGCAGCCCCTGGGTGGGGGAGCTGTTTTTT.

This clonotype was counted only a few times. The rearrangement joins TRBV5-1 to TRBJ2-3; TRBD1 agrees at 7 bases. V trimming: 4 bases; J trimming: 5 bases; junction bases outside the gene matches: 7. The V gene's germline CDR1 is SGHRS and CDR2 YFSETQ. The length of the CDR3 is 14 residues. The CDR3 DNA follows: TGCGCCAGCAGCATCCGACAGGGTGGAGATACGCAGTATTTT. Translated: CASSIRQGGDTQYF.

The V call is TRBV5-4, the J call TRBJ2-3, with 7 bases fitting TRBD1. Germline CDR1 and CDR2: SGHNT and YYREEE (reference sequence). The trim removed 5 bases at V and 2 bases at J, leaving 5 bases unmatched. This CDR3 comprises 14 residues. The chain's CDR3 is CASRAGGDTDTQYF. The CDR3 nucleotides read TGTGCCAGCAGGGCAGGGGGTGACACAGATACGCAGTATTTT. Filled out from reference TRBV5-4 and TRBJ2-3, the complete variable domain reads ETGVTQSPTHLIKTRGQQVTLRCSSQSGHNTVSWYQQALGQGPQFIFQYYREEENGRGNFPPRFSGLQFPNYSSELNVNALELDDSALYLCASRAGGDTDTQYFGPGTRLTVL.

Only a few counts were recorded for this clonotype. J is TRBJ2-5 and V is TRBV7-9, with a possible D match to TRBD2 (7 bases). The V and J ends lost 5 bases and 0 bases respectively, with 19 bases between them. CDR3 length equals 17 residues. Looked up from germline, CDR1 is SEHNR and CDR2 is FQNEAQ (reference sequence). The CDR3 sequence: CASSPLGAGADQETQYF. The CDR3 bases are TGTGCCAGCAGCCCTCTGGGGGCGGGAGCCGACCAAGAGACCCAGTACTTC.

The V gene is TRBV5-5, the J gene TRBJ1-6; maybe TRBD1 (6 bases). CDR1 is SGHKS and CDR2 is YYEKEE in the germline V gene (reference sequence). V lost 1 base and J lost 11, with 13 bases in between. CDR3 length equals 14 residues. CDR3 amino acids: CASSLLQGVTPLHF. The DNA for the CDR3 is TGTGCCAGCAGCTTGTTACAGGGAGTTACACCCCTCCACTTT.

The V and J genes are TRBV4-1 and TRBJ2-1; TRBD2 matches at 9 bases. CDR3 length: 15 residues. The V gene's germline CDR1 is MGHRA and CDR2 YSYEKL. V gave up 4 bases and J gave up 2 bases; unmatched junction bases: 3. The CDR3 sequence is CASSRIAGAYNEQFF. As DNA, the CDR3 is TGCGCCAGCAGCCGAATAGCGGGGGCCTACAATGAGCAGTTCTTC.

This clonotype has only a few counts. V usage is TRBV7-2 and J usage is TRBJ2-4; D possibly corresponds to TRBD2 (7 bases). Deletions cut 1 base from V and 1 base from J, with 14 bases between. Germline V gene data show CDR1 as SGHTA and CDR2 as FQGNSA. The length of the CDR3 is 17 residues. CDR3 amino acids: CASSLGRGAQAKNIQYF. The CDR3 DNA reads as TGTGCCAGCAGCTTAGGTCGGGGGGCCCAGGCCAAAAACATTCAGTACTTC.

The chain combines TRBV3-1 with TRBJ2-2, with D perhaps being TRBD1 or TRBD2 (5 bases each). Trimming cost V 3 bases and J 4 bases, with 21 bases left between them. The germline V gene has CDR1 LGHDT and CDR2 YNNKEL (reference sequence). This CDR3 contains 18 residues. CDR3: CASSHADLGGIVTGELFF. The CDR3 DNA reads as TGTGCCAGCAGCCACGCGGACCTTGGGGGTATCGTCACCGGGGAGCTGTTTTTT.

This clonotype was picked up a small number of times. The gene calls are TRBV19 and TRBJ1-1, with D unclear. The germline V gene encodes CDR1 LNHDA and CDR2 SQIVND (reference sequence). The CDR3 runs to 11 residues. V was shortened by 9 bases and J by 1 base, with 6 bases between the two germline ends. This CDR3 is CASRQNTEAFF. DNA for the CDR3: TGTGCCAGCCGACAGAACACTGAAGCTTTCTTT.

The chain recombines TRBV18 with TRBJ2-2; D is ambiguous. The CDR3 runs to 14 residues. V was clipped by 6 bases and J by 6 bases, with 14 bases between them. Germline CDR1 is KGHSH and CDR2 is LQKENI. The CDR3 here is CASSERNSAGELFF. The DNA for the CDR3 is TGTGCCAGCTCGGAACGGAACTCGGCCGGGGAGCTGTTTTTT.

This sequence joins TRBV4-3 and TRBJ2-6, with 10 bases identical to TRBD1. V lost 4 bases, J lost 2 bases, and 14 bases stayed unmatched. The CDR3 length is 20 residues. The germline V gene encodes CDR1 LGHNA and CDR2 YSLEER. The CDR3 coding sequence is TGCGCCAGCAGCCCTAGGTACCGGGACAGGGGAATGGCTGGGGCCAACGTCCTGACTTTC. Its protein is CASSPRYRDRGMAGANVLTF.

Here the CDR3 reads CASSYRGGRRLNTEAFF. DNA for the CDR3: TGTGCCAGCAGTTACAGGGGAGGTCGGAGGCTGAACACTGAAGCTTTCTTT. The rearrangement joins TRBV6-2 or TRBV6-3 to TRBJ1-1; possibly TRBD1 for D (5 bases). The V end was cut by 2 bases, the J end by 0 bases, with 16 bases between. The CDR3 length is 17 residues. Germline CDR1 reads MNHEY; CDR2 reads SVGEGT.

The CDR3 spells CASSQSQGMGDTQYF. As DNA, the CDR3 is TGCGCCAGCAGCCAATCACAGGGGATGGGAGATACGCAGTATTTT. This chain links TRBV4-1 with TRBJ2-3; TRBD1 aligns across 7 bases. This CDR3 spans 15 amino acids. V lost 2 bases, J lost 5 bases, and 7 bases stayed unmatched. Germline V gene sequence: CDR1 MGHRA, CDR2 YSYEKL.

A few counts support this clonotype. The rearrangement links TRBV4-3 to TRBJ1-2; D is possibly TRBD1 (5 bases). The V end was cut by 3 bases, the J end by 8 bases, with 13 bases between. The CDR3 sequence is 13 residues long. Germline lookup yields CDR1 LGHNA and CDR2 YSLEER. The CDR3 sequence is CASSQPGVGGYTF. The CDR3 DNA reads TGCGCCAGCAGCCAGCCGGGGGTTGGCGGCTACACCTTC.

This chain connects TRBV5-1 to TRBJ2-5; 9 bases align to TRBD2. V shed 4 bases, J shed 4 bases, and the junction held 8 bases outside the gene matches. From germline, CDR1 is SGHRS and CDR2 YFSETQ. The CDR3 runs 15 residues. The CDR3, as DNA: TGCGCCAGCAGCGAGCGGGGGGCCAGTGGAGAGACCCAGTACTTC. Protein sequence: CASSERGASGETQYF.